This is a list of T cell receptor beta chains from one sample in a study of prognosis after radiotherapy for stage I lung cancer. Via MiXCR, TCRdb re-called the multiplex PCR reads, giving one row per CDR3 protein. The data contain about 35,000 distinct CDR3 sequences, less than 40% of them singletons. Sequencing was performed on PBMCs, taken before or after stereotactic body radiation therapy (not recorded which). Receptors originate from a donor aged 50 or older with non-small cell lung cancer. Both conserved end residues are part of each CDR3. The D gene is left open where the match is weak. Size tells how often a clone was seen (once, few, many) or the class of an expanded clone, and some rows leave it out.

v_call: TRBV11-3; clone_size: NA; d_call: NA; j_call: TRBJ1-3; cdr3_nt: TGTGCCAGCAGCCTCGTGGGCGGAAACACCATATATTTT; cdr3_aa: CASSLVGGNTIYF
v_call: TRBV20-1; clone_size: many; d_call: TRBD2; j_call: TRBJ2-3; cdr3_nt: TGCAGTGCTCTGATCGCGGCTAGCGGGAGAGGAGATACGCAGTATTTT; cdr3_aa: CSALIAASGRGDTQYF
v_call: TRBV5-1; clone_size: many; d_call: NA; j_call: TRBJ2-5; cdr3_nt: TGCGCCAGCAGCTTGGCCGGGGACGGGGGCCAAGAGACCCAGTACTTC; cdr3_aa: CASSLAGDGGQETQYF
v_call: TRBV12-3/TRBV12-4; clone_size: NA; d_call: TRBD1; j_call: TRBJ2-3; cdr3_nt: TGTGCCAGCATTCCACCGGGACAGGTGGATACGCAGTATTTT; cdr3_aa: CASIPPGQVDTQYF
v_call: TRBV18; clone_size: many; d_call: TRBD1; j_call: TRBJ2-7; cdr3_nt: TGTGCCAGCTCACCACCGGGACAGGGGGCCTACGAGCAGTACTTC; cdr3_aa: CASSPPGQGAYEQYF
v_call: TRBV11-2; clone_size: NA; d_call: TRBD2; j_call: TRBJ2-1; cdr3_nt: TGTGCCAGCAGCTTTTTGTCTAGCGGCACTGAGCAGTTCTTC; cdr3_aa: CASSFLSSGTEQFF
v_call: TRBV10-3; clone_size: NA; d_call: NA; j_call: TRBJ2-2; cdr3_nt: TGTGCCAGCAGTTACCTAGACACCGGGGAGCTGTTTTTT; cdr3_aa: CASSYLDTGELFF
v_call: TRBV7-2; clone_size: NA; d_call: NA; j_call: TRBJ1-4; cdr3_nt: TGTGCCAGCAGCTTCGGGATAGGCGGTTACGAAAAACTGTTTTTT; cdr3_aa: CASSFGIGGYEKLFF
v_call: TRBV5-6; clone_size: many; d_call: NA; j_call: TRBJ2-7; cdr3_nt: TGTGCCAGCAGATTAGCAACGGCCTCCTCCTACGAGCAGTACTTC; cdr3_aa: CASRLATASSYEQYF
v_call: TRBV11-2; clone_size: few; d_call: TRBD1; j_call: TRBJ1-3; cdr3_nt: TGTGCCAGCAGCTGGTCGGGCAGGGGGCGGCTTAACACCATATATTTT; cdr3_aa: CASSWSGRGRLNTIYF
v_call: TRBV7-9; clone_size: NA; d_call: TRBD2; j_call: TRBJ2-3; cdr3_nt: TGTGCCAGCAGCTTATTGAGCGGGGTCGATACGCAGTATTTT; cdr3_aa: CASSLLSGVDTQYF
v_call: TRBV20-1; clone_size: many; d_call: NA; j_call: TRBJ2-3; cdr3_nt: TGCAGTGTTCCGACAGCCACAGATACGCAGTATTTT; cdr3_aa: CSVPTATDTQYF
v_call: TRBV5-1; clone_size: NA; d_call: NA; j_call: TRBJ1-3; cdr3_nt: TGCGCCAGCAGCTTACCAGGACTGAACTCTGGAAACACCATATATTTT; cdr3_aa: CASSLPGLNSGNTIYF
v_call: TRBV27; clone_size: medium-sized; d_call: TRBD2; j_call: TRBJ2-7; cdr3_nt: TGTGCCAGCAGCCTCGGGACTAGCTACGAGCAGTACTTC; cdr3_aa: CASSLGTSYEQYF
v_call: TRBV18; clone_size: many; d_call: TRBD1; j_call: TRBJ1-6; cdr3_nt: TGTGCCAGCTCAATGGACATTCCAGGGGGCTATAATTCACCCCTCCACTTT; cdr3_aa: CASSMDIPGGYNSPLHF
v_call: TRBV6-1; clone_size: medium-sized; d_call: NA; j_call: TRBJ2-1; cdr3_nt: TGTGCCAGCAGTAGGAGCGGTGACCCCTACAATGAGCAGTTCTTC; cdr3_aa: CASSRSGDPYNEQFF
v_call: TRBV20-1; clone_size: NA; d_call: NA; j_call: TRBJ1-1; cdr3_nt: TGCAGTGCTACCCCGTATGCGGGGGTTTACACTGAAGCCTTCTTT; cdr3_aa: CSATPYAGVYTEAFF
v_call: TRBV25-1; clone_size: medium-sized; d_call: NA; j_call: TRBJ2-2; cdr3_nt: TGTGCCAGCAGTGAATATAGCAGGGAGGTCGGGGAGCTGTTTTTT; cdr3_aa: CASSEYSREVGELFF
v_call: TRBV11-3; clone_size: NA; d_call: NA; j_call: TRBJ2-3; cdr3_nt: TGTGCCAGCAGCCCTCACGGCAGGTCCACAGATACGCAGTATTTT; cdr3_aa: CASSPHGRSTDTQYF
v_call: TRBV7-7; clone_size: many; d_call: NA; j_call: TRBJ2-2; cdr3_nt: TGTGCTAGCAGCTTCCTAGGATCCGGGGAGCTGTTTTTT; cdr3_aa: CASSFLGSGELFF
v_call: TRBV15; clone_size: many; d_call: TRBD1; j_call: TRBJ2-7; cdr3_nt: TGTGCCACCAGCAGAGATCCGGGACAGGCCTCTGAGCAGTACTTC; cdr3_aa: CATSRDPGQASEQYF
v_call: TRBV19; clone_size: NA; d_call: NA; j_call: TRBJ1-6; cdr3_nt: TGTGCCACCCGCCCCGCCAGGGTATGGTCTTCACCCCTCCACTTT; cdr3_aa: CATRPARVWSSPLHF
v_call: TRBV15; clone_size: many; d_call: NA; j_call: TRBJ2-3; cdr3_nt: TGTGCCACCAGCAGAGATAGGGGCCCAGATACGCAGTATTTT; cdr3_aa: CATSRDRGPDTQYF
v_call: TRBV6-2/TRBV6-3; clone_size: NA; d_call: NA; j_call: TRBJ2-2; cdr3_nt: TGTGCCAGCAGTTATGATGACAGTGTATATACCGGGGAGCTGTTTTTT; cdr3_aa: CASSYDDSVYTGELFF
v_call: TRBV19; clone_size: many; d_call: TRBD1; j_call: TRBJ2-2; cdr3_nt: TGTGCCAGTACCTTCGACAGGGGGCGAACCGGGGAGCTGTTTTTT; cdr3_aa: CASTFDRGRTGELFF
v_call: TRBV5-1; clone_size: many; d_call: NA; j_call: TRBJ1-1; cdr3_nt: TGCGCCAGCAGGTCGACAGTGAACACTGAAGCTTTCTTT; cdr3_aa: CASRSTVNTEAFF
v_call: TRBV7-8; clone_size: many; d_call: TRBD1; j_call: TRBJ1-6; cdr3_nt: TGTGCCAGCAGCCAAACAGGGGCCGTCCTTATCTTT; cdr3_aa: CASSQTGAVLIF
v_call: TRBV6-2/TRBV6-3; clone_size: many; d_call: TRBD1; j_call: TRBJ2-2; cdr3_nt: TGTGCCAGCGGCCGGGACAGGGCGTACACCGGGGAGCTGTTTTTT; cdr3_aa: CASGRDRAYTGELFF